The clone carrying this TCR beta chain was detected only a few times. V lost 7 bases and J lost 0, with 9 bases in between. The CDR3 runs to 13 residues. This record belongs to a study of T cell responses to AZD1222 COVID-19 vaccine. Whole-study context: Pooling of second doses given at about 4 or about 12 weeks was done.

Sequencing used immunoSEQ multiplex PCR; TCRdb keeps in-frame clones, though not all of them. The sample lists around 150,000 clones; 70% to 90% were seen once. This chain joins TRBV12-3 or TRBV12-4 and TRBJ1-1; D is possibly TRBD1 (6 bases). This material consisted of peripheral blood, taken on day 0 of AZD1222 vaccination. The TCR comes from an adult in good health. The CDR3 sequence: CASTGQLNTEAFF. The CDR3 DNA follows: TGTGCCAGCACCGGACAGTTGAACACTGAAGCTTTCTTT.